This T cell receptor beta chain was retrieved from a study of shared clonotypes between healthy human individuals. Findings and limits, study-wide: Relative to memory subsets, naive subsets generally showed larger estimated richness.

Repertoires were generated with immunoSEQ multiplex PCR, while TCRdb's copy carries only in-frame clones and drops some. Of around 2.5 million clones in the sample, 90% to 95% were seen once. This clone was detected only once. Its specificity is unknown. There were only Caucasian adults among the donors, and all lived in Nashville, Tennessee. Subsets obtained from CD4+ cells comprised CD45RA+ naive and CD45RA-negative memory cells. The CDR3 length is 16 residues. V lost 1 base, J lost 4 bases, and 14 bases lay in between. Germline V lookup: CDR1 LGHNA, CDR2 YNFKEQ. The receptor was isolated from a man in his late teens or twenties in good health. Some clones in this sample may be carry-over from other donors' samples. The genes are TRBV4-2 and TRBJ2-1; D may be TRBD2 (5 bases). Sequenced material: naive CD4+ T cells from PBMCs. This sample's subset: CD45RA+ positively selected. The CDR3 DNA follows: TGTGCCAGCAGCCAAGTAGCCGGCGGGCGTTACAATGAGCAGTTCTTC. Translated, it gives CASSQVAGGRYNEQFF.